What follows describes a single T cell receptor (beta chain). Its matching antigen is unknown. Sequencing used immunoSEQ multiplex PCR; TCRdb keeps in-frame clones, though not all of them. The sample includes about 110,000 clones, approximately 92% of them seen just once. V gave up 5 bases and J gave up 6 bases, with 21 bases separating them. The germline V gene encodes CDR1 SGHDT and CDR2 YYEEEE. This CDR3 is 16 amino acids long. The data belong to a study of siplizumab effects on memory and regulatory T cells. Study findings and constraints: Siplizumab cultures yielded proliferating Tregs whose suppressive function was not confirmed. Poor capture below about 10^-5 frequency left most alloreactive clones unmapped to unstimulated subsets.

The chain uses TRBV5-6 and TRBJ2-1; the D call may be TRBD1 or TRBD2 (6 bases each). This sequence originates from a human donor in good health. Input material: CD4+ T cells sorted from blood. In nucleotides, the CDR3 is TGTGCCAGCAGGATCAGGTCGGGACTGGGGGCCAATGAGCAGTTCTTC. Its translation: CASRIRSGLGANEQFF.